A selection of T cell receptor beta chains follows, all from one sample in a study of T cells in narcolepsy. Clones were read by immunoSEQ multiplex PCR, and TCRdb kept only the in-frame ones, dropping some. The table records over 25,000 clones, 90% of them present only once. Sample: CD45RA- memory CD4+ T cells from PBMCs. All receptors derive from a human donor with narcolepsy. The CDR3 runs from the conserved cysteine through the conserved F or W. The order of the fields is J gene, D gene, V gene, clone size, CDR3 DNA, CDR3 protein. D genes are given only for firm matches. Size is stated for part of the rows, as once, few or many counts, or as a class when the clone is expanded.

>TRBJ2-4|.|TRBV5-1|.
TGCGCCAGCAGCCCGGACCTTTCCAAAAACATTCAGTACTTC
CASSPDLSKNIQYF
>TRBJ2-7|TRBD1|TRBV30|.
TGTGCCTGGAGTATGCCCGGACAGGGGGGCTCCTACGAGCAGTACTTC
CAWSMPGQGGSYEQYF
>TRBJ1-5|.|TRBV7-8|.
TGTGCCAGCAGCTTAGTCGGCACAGCGAGTTCAAGCAATCAGCCCCAGCATTTT
CASSLVGTASSSNQPQHF
>TRBJ1-2|.|TRBV5-1|.
TGCGCCAGCCGCTTGCAGGGCGGCTACACCTTC
CASRLQGGYTF
>TRBJ1-2|TRBD1|TRBV9|once
TGTGCCAGCAGCCCTGGCGGACAGGGCAGTGGCTACACCTTC
CASSPGGQGSGYTF
>TRBJ1-2|.|TRBV5-6|.
TGTGCCAGCAGCTTTTCGCAAGCCTCTAACTATGGCTACACCTTC
CASSFSQASNYGYTF
>TRBJ2-7|.|TRBV7-2|.
TGTGCCAGCAGCCCCCAAAGCTGGGTACACGAGCAGTACTTC
CASSPQSWVHEQYF
>TRBJ1-1|TRBD1|TRBV6-4|.
TGTGCCAGCAGTGTAGGTAGGGGGCGGAACACTGAAGCTTTCTTT
CASSVGRGRNTEAFF
>TRBJ2-3|.|TRBV29-1|.
TGCAGCGTTGAAGGGACGACAACTGATACGCAGTATTTT
CSVEGTTTDTQYF
>TRBJ1-2|.|TRBV6-5|.
TGTGCCATTCGTAAGGGGGTTACTGATGGCTACACCTTC
CAIRKGVTDGYTF